The 4 T cell receptor beta chains listed next were all sequenced from one sample in a study of blood T cell repertoires in COVID-19. Repertoires were generated with immunoSEQ multiplex PCR, while TCRdb's copy carries only in-frame clones and drops some. In the table there are more than 150,000 clones, more than 80% of which are singletons. What was sequenced was peripheral blood. The receptor source for this set is a woman aged 40 to 50 with acute or convalescent COVID-19.

The genes are TRBV3-1 (or the pseudogene TRBV3-2) and TRBJ1-1; no clear D. V lost 0 bases to trimming and J lost 3 bases, with 8 bases between them. The CDR3 loop spans 14 amino acids. Germline V lookup: CDR1 LGHDT, CDR2 YNNKEL (reference sequence). CDR3 residues: CASSQEHSHTEAFF. The CDR3 DNA reads TGTGCCAGCAGCCAAGAACACAGCCACACTGAAGCTTTCTTT.

J is TRBJ1-5 and V is TRBV27; D is ambiguous. This CDR3 region has 15 residues. CDR1 MNHEY and CDR2 SMNVEV come from the germline V gene (reference sequence). Trimming removed 3 bases at V and 0 bases at J, with 9 bases between. The CDR3 loop reads CASSFSSGSNQPQHF. The CDR3 nucleotides read TGTGCCAGCAGTTTTTCGTCGGGTAGCAATCAGCCCCAGCATTTT.

The chain joins TRBV6-6 to TRBJ2-7; a weak D match, TRBD2 (7 bases). Trimming removed 2 bases from V and 6 bases from J, with 11 bases in between. Germline lookup yields CDR1 MNHNY and CDR2 SVGAGI (reference sequence). CDR3 length: 13 residues. Here the CDR3 reads CASSYGGAFEQYF. DNA for the CDR3: TGTGCCAGCAGTTACGGGGGGGCGTTCGAGCAGTACTTC.

The chain is built from TRBV2 and TRBJ2-1; 10 bases align to TRBD2. The CDR3 has 16 residues. From germline, CDR1 is SNHLY and CDR2 FYNNEI. With V trimmed by 6 bases and J by 0 bases, 5 bases remained unmatched. The CDR3 region is CASRELAGSSYNEQFF. DNA for the CDR3: TGTGCCAGCAGAGAACTAGCGGGGAGCTCCTACAATGAGCAGTTCTTC.